The rows below give T cell receptor beta chains drawn from one sample of a study of T-cell reconstitution after alpha-beta-depleted transplantation in children. MiXCR was run by TCRdb on the PCR reads, yielding one entry per CDR3 protein. The table shows around 420,000 distinct CDR3 sequences, with about 16% occurring only once. Sequenced material: PBMCs, mostly from graft donor cells, taken 360 days after TCRalphabeta/CD19-depleted stem cell transplant. All receptors derive from a boy under two years old who had a stem cell transplant for Wiskott-Aldrich syndrome, so the T cells may come from the graft donor. Each CDR3 is given with its conserved first and last residue. A D gene is named only where the DNA matches it firmly. Size values are once, few and many counts, or a class for expanded clones, and some rows have none.

J gene	clone size	D gene	V gene	CDR3 protein	CDR3 DNA
TRBJ2-2	.	TRBD1	TRBV2	CASSEEGAHTGELFF	TGTGCCAGCAGTGAAGAGGGGGCGCACACCGGGGAGCTGTTTTTT
TRBJ2-7	once	.	TRBV27	CASRGRRGPPYEQYF	TGTGCCAGCAGGGGAAGGAGGGGGCCACCCTACGAGCAGTACTTC
TRBJ1-5	.	.	TRBV15	CATSRDLSDRRQHF	TGTGCCACCAGCAGAGATCTCAGCGACAGACGGCAGCATTTT
TRBJ2-5	.	TRBD1	TRBV5-1	CASSKGQGEETQYF	TGCGCCAGCAGCAAGGGACAGGGGGAGGAGACCCAGTACTTC
TRBJ2-3	few	.	TRBV6-5	CASSYSKVAWGLRSDTQYF	TGTGCCAGCAGTTACTCGAAAGTAGCTTGGGGGCTGCGTTCAGATACGCAGTATTTT
TRBJ2-2	.	.	TRBV20-1	CSARQGLAGELFF	TGCAGTGCTAGACAGGGGTTGGCCGGGGAGCTGTTTTTT
TRBJ1-4	.	.	TRBV3-1	CASSQEVHHQKLFF	TGTGCCAGCAGCCAAGAGGTCCACCACCAGAAACTGTTTTTT
TRBJ1-5	few	.	TRBV18	CASSPRDGLGPQHF	TGTGCCAGCTCACCACGGGACGGACTCGGGCCCCAGCATTTT
TRBJ2-1	few	TRBD2	TRBV24-1	CATEASGNNEQFF	TGTGCCACCGAGGCTAGCGGGAACAATGAGCAGTTCTTC
TRBJ2-7	.	.	TRBV16	CASSHPPTGSYEQYF	TGTGCCAGCAGCCACCCTCCGACAGGTTCCTACGAGCAGTACTTC
TRBJ2-1	.	TRBD2	TRBV7-2	CASSLLNRLAGNEQFF	TGTGCCAGCAGCCTCTTAAATAGACTAGCCGGGAATGAGCAGTTCTTC
TRBJ2-1	many	.	TRBV10-3	CATGGGVYNEQFF	TGTGCCACTGGAGGGGGCGTTTACAATGAGCAGTTCTTC
TRBJ2-7	.	TRBD2	TRBV6-5	CASSYAGENEQYF	TGTGCCAGCAGTTACGCGGGAGAAAACGAGCAGTACTTC
TRBJ2-7	few	TRBD2	TRBV10-3	CAISENGRAAYEQYF	TGTGCCATCAGTGAAAACGGGAGGGCCGCTTACGAGCAGTACTTC
TRBJ1-5	.	.	TRBV18	CASSPRALWKDQPQHF	TGTGCCAGCTCACCACGGGCCCTGTGGAAGGATCAGCCCCAGCATTTT
TRBJ2-7	.	.	TRBV20-1	CSARDGGTASYEQYF	TGCAGTGCTAGAGATGGGGGGACAGCTTCCTACGAGCAGTACTTC
TRBJ2-1	many	.	TRBV28	CASSFFYEQFF	TGTGCCAGCAGTTTTTTCTATGAGCAGTTCTTC
TRBJ2-5	few	TRBD2	TRBV4-2	CASSQTGGLAQETQYF	TGTGCCAGCAGCCAGACGGGGGGGCTAGCTCAAGAGACCCAGTACTTC
TRBJ2-2	.	TRBD1	TRBV20-1	CSASPGGHGELFF	TGCAGTGCTAGTCCAGGGGGCCACGGGGAGCTGTTTTTT
TRBJ2-3	few	.	TRBV5-1	CASSSPGDTQYF	TGCGCCAGCAGCTCCCCGGGGGACACGCAGTATTTT
TRBJ2-7	.	.	TRBV15	CATSREVSYEQYF	TGTGCCACCAGCAGAGAGGTCAGCTACGAGCAGTACTTC
TRBJ2-1	few	TRBD2	TRBV29-1	CSVEERAGPSNEQFF	TGCAGCGTTGAAGAACGAGCGGGACCTTCCAATGAGCAGTTCTTC
TRBJ2-1	.	.	TRBV21-1	CASSKSMIAGAMENEQFF	TGTGCCAGCAGCAAGTCGATGATAGCGGGAGCAATGGAGAATGAGCAGTTCTTC
TRBJ2-3	few	.	TRBV5-1	CASSNGTPLTDTQYF	TGCGCCAGCAGCAACGGGACTCCCCTCACAGATACGCAGTATTTT
TRBJ2-1	.	.	TRBV12-3/TRBV12-4	CASTGDPSEQFF	TGTGCCAGCACCGGGGACCCGAGCGAGCAGTTCTTC
TRBJ2-3	.	TRBD2	TRBV4-1	CASSHGLAALTDTQYF	TGCGCCAGCAGCCACGGACTAGCGGCCCTCACAGATACGCAGTATTTT
TRBJ2-7	few	.	TRBV4-1	CASSRDSGSYEQYF	TGCGCCAGCAGCCGGGACTCAGGCTCCTACGAGCAGTACTTC
TRBJ2-7	.	.	TRBV30	CAWSAVTRPYEQYF	TGTGCCTGGAGTGCAGTAACTAGGCCCTACGAGCAGTACTTC
TRBJ2-7	many	.	TRBV28	CASSLWQGSEQYF	TGTGCCAGCAGTTTATGGCAGGGATCCGAGCAGTACTTC
TRBJ2-1	many	TRBD1	TRBV3-1	CASSQAPRGSEQFF	TGTGCCAGCAGCCAAGCCCCCAGGGGGAGTGAGCAGTTCTTC
TRBJ1-5	few	.	TRBV5-1	CASSFGDSNQPQHF	TGCGCCAGCAGCTTCGGGGATAGCAATCAGCCCCAGCATTTT
TRBJ2-7	.	.	TRBV4-3	CASSPDTSSYEQYF	TGCGCCAGCAGCCCTGACACCTCCTCCTACGAGCAGTACTTC
TRBJ2-1	once	.	TRBV25-1	CASSKPGSHNEQFF	TGTGCCAGCAGTAAGCCGGGATCCCACAATGAGCAGTTCTTC
TRBJ2-3	.	TRBD1	TRBV7-9	CASHGTGGTDTQYF	TGTGCCTCTCACGGGACAGGGGGCACAGATACGCAGTATTTT
TRBJ2-4	.	TRBD2	TRBV20-1	CSARDYKASGGARDIQYF	TGCAGTGCTAGAGATTATAAGGCTAGCGGGGGGGCGAGGGACATTCAGTACTTC
TRBJ2-7	few	.	TRBV7-8	CASSLARKDGYEQYF	TGTGCCAGCAGCTTAGCTCGCAAGGACGGCTACGAGCAGTACTTC
TRBJ2-5	few	.	TRBV10-3	CAISESDVSLETQYF	TGTGCCATCAGTGAGTCGGATGTCAGTTTAGAGACCCAGTACTTC
TRBJ2-7	.	.	TRBV14	CASSQVRQPGYEQYF	TGTGCCAGCAGCCAAGTCCGCCAGCCGGGCTACGAGCAGTACTTC
TRBJ2-7	many	TRBD1	TRBV10-3	CAVRQGTGPSSYEQYF	TGTGCCGTCCGTCAGGGGACAGGACCGAGCTCCTACGAGCAGTACTTC
TRBJ2-7	.	TRBD1	TRBV2	CASRIIRRTGYEQYF	TGTGCCAGCAGAATTATCCGAAGGACAGGCTACGAGCAGTACTTC
TRBJ2-1	.	TRBD2	TRBV6-1	CASRTSGGSYNEQFF	TGTGCCAGTCGTACTAGCGGGGGGTCCTACAATGAGCAGTTCTTC
TRBJ1-1	.	TRBD1	TRBV20-1	CSARDRFGGTANTEAFF	TGCAGTGCTAGAGATCGTTTCGGAGGGACAGCCAACACTGAAGCTTTCTTT
TRBJ2-1	few	TRBD1	TRBV24-1	CATSDWDRGHNEQFF	TGTGCCACCAGTGATTGGGACAGGGGGCACAATGAGCAGTTCTTC
TRBJ2-2	.	.	TRBV24-1	CATRGPTANSGELFF	TGTGCCACCAGAGGCCCGACAGCTAACTCCGGGGAGCTGTTTTTT
TRBJ2-7	few	.	TRBV5-1	CASSLARVDSYEQYF	TGCGCCAGCAGCTTGGCCAGGGTAGACTCCTACGAGCAGTACTTC
TRBJ2-6	many	.	TRBV12-3/TRBV12-4	CASSLTGANVLTF	TGTGCCAGCAGTTTGACTGGGGCCAACGTCCTGACTTTC
TRBJ2-2	.	TRBD2	TRBV6-1	CASSAGTSGTGELFF	TGTGCCAGCAGTGCCGGGACTAGCGGGACCGGGGAGCTGTTTTTT
TRBJ2-6	.	.	TRBV10-3	CAISGQIGYGSGANVLTF	TGTGCCATCAGCGGGCAAATAGGGTACGGCTCTGGGGCCAACGTCCTGACTTTC
TRBJ2-3	once	.	TRBV4-1	CASQSGGGVDTQYF	TGCGCCAGCCAGTCAGGGGGGGGGGTTGATACGCAGTATTTT
TRBJ2-1	many	TRBD1	TRBV2	CASSRQGYNEQFF	TGTGCCAGCAGTCGACAGGGGTACAATGAGCAGTTCTTC
TRBJ2-1	many	.	TRBV5-1	CASSLDREGFNEQFF	TGCGCCAGCAGCTTGGACAGGGAAGGTTTCAATGAGCAGTTCTTC
TRBJ2-1	.	.	TRBV12-3/TRBV12-4	CASSLKAGSRSSYNEQFF	TGTGCCAGCAGTTTAAAAGCCGGGAGTAGGAGCTCCTACAATGAGCAGTTCTTC